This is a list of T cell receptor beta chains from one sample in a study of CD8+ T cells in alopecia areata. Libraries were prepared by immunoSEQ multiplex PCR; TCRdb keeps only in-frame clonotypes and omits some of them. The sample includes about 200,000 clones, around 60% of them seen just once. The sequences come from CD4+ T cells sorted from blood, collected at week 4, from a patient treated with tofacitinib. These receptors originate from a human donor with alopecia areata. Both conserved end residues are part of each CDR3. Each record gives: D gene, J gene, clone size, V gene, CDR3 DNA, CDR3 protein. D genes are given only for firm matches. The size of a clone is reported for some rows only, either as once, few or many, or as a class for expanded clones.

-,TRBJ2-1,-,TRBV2,TGTGCCAGCAGCGAAACTAGAATCCAGCAGTTCTTC,CASSETRIQQFF
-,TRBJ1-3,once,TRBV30,TGTGCCTGTTCCACATCGAGCTCTGGAAACACCATATATTTT,CACSTSSSGNTIYF
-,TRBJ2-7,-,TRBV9,TGTGCCAGCAGCCCCTCGGGGAGCGCCTACGAGCAGTACTTC,CASSPSGSAYEQYF
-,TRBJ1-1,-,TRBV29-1,TGCAGCGTTGACCGGGACACTGAAGCTTTCTTT,CSVDRDTEAFF
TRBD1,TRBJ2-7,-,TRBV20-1,TGCAGTGCGGGACAGGGATTCGAGCAGTACTTC,CSAGQGFEQYF
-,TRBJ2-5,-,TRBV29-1,TGCAGCGTTGACGGTTCCGGGGTTAGGGAGACCCAGTACTTC,CSVDGSGVRETQYF
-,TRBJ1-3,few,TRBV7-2,TGTGCCAGCAGCCTCCTGGGCAACACCATATATTTT,CASSLLGNTIYF
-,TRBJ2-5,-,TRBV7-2,TGTGCCAGCAGCCCCCGGACAGCGACACAAGAGACCCAGTACTTC,CASSPRTATQETQYF
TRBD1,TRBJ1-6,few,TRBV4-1,TGCGCCAGCAGAAGGTCGTCAGGGGGTTCACCCCTCCACTTT,CASRRSSGGSPLHF
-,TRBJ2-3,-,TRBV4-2,TGTGCCAGCAGCCCCTACGAGGGGTTCACTGGCACAGATACGCAGTATTTT,CASSPYEGFTGTDTQYF
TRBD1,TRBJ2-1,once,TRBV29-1,TGCAGCGTTGAAGAACCGACAGGGGGCTACAATGAGCAGTTCTTC,CSVEEPTGGYNEQFF
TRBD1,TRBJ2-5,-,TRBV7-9,TGTGCCAGCAGCTTAGGGGACAGGGGGCAATGGGAGACCCAGTACTTC,CASSLGDRGQWETQYF
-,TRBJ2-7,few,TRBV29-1,TGCAGCGTTTCCAATCCAAACGAGCAGTACTTC,CSVSNPNEQYF
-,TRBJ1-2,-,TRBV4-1,TGCGCCAGCAGCCAAGATCATACTGGCTACACCTTC,CASSQDHTGYTF
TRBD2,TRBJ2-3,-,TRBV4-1,TGCGCCAGCAGCAAGATCGGGGGGACAGATACGCAGTATTTT,CASSKIGGTDTQYF
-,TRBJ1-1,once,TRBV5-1,TGCGCCAGCAGCCTGGACAGGAACACTGAAGCTTTCTTT,CASSLDRNTEAFF
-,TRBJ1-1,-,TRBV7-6,TGTGCCAGCAGCTTAGCGCAGTCCTCCACTGAAGCTTTCTTT,CASSLAQSSTEAFF
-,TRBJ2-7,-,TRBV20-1,TGCAGTGCTAGAGGCGGAAACGAGCAGTACTTC,CSARGGNEQYF
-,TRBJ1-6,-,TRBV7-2,TGTGCCAGCAGCTTAACCTTCTCCATTGATAATTCACCCCTCCACTTT,CASSLTFSIDNSPLHF
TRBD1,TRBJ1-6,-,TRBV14,TGTGCCAGCAGGGGACAGACGACCGCCGATTCTGACCTCCACTTT,CASRGQTTADSDLHF
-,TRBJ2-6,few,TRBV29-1,TGCAGCGTTGAAGGGGGCGCTGGGGCCAACGTCCTGACTTTC,CSVEGGAGANVLTF
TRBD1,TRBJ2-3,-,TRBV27,TGTGCCAGCAGTCCACTCCTGATCGGACAGGGGTGGACAGATACGCAGTATTTT,CASSPLLIGQGWTDTQYF
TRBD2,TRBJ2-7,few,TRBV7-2,TGTGCCAGCAGCTTTCGGAGCGGGGGGGCTTCCGAGCAGTACTTC,CASSFRSGGASEQYF
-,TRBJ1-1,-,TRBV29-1,TGCAGCGTTGAAGTGTGGGGGAGGAACACTGAAGCTTTCTTT,CSVEVWGRNTEAFF
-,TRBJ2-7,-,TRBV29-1,TGCAGCGTCAGTACTAGCTCCTACGAGCAGTACTTC,CSVSTSSYEQYF
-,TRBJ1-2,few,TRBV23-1,TGCGCCAGCAGTCTGGGGGACTATGGCTACACCTTC,CASSLGDYGYTF
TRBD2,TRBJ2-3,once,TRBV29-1,TGCAGCGTTGGGGAGGGAACCGGTACGGATACGCAGTATTTT,CSVGEGTGTDTQYF
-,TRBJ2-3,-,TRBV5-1,TGCGCCAGCAGCCCGACTTTGGGGAGGCCAGATACGCAGTATTTT,CASSPTLGRPDTQYF
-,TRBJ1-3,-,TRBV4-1,TGCGCCAGCAGCCAACCCCTGCGAGGGAAAGGAAACACCATATATTTT,CASSQPLRGKGNTIYF
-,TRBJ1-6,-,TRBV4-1,TGCGCCAGCAGCCAAGGAGGCCAAGGACCACGGAATTCACCCCTCCACTTT,CASSQGGQGPRNSPLHF
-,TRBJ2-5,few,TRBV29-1,TGCAGCGTTGAAGGAGTGTACCAAGAGACCCAGTACTTC,CSVEGVYQETQYF
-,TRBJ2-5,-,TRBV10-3,TGTGCCATCAGTGAGTCGGGAGAGGGGTCAGAGACCCAGTACTTC,CAISESGEGSETQYF
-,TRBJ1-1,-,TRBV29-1,TGCAGCGTTGGACACCCTTGGGCTGAAGCTTTCTTT,CSVGHPWAEAFF
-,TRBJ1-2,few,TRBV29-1,TGCAGCGTTGGCCGTACAGGTCCCTATGGCTACACCTTC,CSVGRTGPYGYTF
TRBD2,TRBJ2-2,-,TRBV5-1,TGCGCCAGCAGTCCTACAGCGGGAACGGCATCCGGGGAGCTGTTTTTT,CASSPTAGTASGELFF
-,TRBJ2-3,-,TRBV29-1,TGCAGCGCCGACAGGTCCGGCACAGATACGCAGTATTTT,CSADRSGTDTQYF
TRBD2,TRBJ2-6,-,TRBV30,TGTGCCTGGACCCGAGCGGGGCGGGGCTCTGGGGCCAACGTCCTGACTTTC,CAWTRAGRGSGANVLTF
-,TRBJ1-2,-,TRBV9,TGTGCCAGCAGCGTAGTAGACCTCCCCGCGAATGGCTACACCTTC,CASSVVDLPANGYTF
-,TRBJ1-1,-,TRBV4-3,TGCGCCAGCAGCCGTTCAGGCGTCACTGAAGCTTTCTTT,CASSRSGVTEAFF
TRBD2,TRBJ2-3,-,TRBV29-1,TGCAGCGTTGAGAGGGCTCGGGGGGGCGTGACAGATACGCAGTATTTT,CSVERARGGVTDTQYF
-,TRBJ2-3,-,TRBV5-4,TGTGCCAGCAGCTCGCCACTGGCCCAACAAACAGATACGCAGTATTTT,CASSSPLAQQTDTQYF
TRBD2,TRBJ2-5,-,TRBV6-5,TGTGCCAGCAGCGTACTAGCGGGGGAAGAGACCCAGTACTTC,CASSVLAGEETQYF
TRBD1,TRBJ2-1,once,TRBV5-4,TGTGCCAGCAGCTCCGGGACAGTCGTTTACAATGAGCAGTTCTTC,CASSSGTVVYNEQFF
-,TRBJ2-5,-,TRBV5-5,TGTGCCAGCAGCTTAGAGTGGGAGACCCAGTACTTC,CASSLEWETQYF
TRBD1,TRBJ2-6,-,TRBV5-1,TGCGCCAGCAGCTTGGCTGGACAGGGCGCAACTGGGGCCAACGTCCTGACTTTC,CASSLAGQGATGANVLTF
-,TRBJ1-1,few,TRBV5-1,TGCGCCAGCAGCTTGGATGGCGTGGGAGGGTCCACTGAAGCTTTCTTT,CASSLDGVGGSTEAFF
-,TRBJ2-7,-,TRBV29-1,TGCAGCGTTCTGATGGGGATGGGGGGAGGCGAGCAGTACTTC,CSVLMGMGGGEQYF
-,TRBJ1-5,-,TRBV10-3,TGTGCCATCAGTGAGTCAGGGGGAGGGCAGCCCCAGCATTTT,CAISESGGGQPQHF